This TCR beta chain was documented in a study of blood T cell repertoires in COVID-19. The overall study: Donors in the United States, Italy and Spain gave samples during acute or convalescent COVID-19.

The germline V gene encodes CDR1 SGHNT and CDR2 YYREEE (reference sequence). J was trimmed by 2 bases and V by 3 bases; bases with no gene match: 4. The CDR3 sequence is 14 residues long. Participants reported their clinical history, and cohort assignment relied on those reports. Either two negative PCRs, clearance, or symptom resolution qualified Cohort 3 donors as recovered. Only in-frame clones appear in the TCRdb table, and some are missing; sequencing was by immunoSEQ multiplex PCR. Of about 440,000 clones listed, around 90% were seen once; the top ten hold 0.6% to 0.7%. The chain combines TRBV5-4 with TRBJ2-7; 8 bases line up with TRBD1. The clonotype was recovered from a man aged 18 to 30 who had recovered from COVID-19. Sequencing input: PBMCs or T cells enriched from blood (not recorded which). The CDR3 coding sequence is TGTGCCAGCAGCTCAGGGGGCTTCCCCTACGAGCAGTACTTC. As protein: CASSSGGFPYEQYF.